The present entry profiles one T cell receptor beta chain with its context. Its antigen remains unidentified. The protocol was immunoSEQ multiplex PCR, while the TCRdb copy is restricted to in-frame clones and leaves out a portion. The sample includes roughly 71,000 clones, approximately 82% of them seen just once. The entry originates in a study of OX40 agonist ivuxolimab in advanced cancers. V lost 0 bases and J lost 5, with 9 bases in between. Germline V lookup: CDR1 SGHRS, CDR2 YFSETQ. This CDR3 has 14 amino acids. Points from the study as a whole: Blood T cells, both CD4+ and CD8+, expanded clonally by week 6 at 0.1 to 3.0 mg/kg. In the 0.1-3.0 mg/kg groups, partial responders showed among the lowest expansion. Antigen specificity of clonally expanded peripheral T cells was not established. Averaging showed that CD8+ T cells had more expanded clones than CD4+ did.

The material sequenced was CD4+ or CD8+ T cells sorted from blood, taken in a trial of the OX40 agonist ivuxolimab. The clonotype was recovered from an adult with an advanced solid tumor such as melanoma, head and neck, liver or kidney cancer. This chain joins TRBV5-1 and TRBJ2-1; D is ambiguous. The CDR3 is CASSLDGQNNEQFF. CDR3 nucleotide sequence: TGCGCCAGCAGCTTGGACGGGCAGAACAATGAGCAGTTCTTC.